The entry below gives a single T cell receptor (beta chain) sequence along with its context. No antigen is known for it. Unique molecular identifiers were used to barcode this TCRbeta library. TCRdb used MiXCR to reprocess the PCR reads, holding one entry per CDR3 protein. This sample has around 200,000 distinct CDR3 sequences, with around 9.2% found just once. Per the germline V gene, CDR1 is LNHDA and CDR2 is SQIVND (reference sequence). The CDR3 has 15 amino acids. With V trimmed by 3 bases and J by 6 bases, 7 bases remained unmatched. The record originates from a study of T-cell reconstitution after alpha-beta-depleted transplantation in children. Study findings and constraints: At around two months after transplant, the alpha-beta T cells were reportedly derived from several hundred expanded clones that came from non-depleted graft cells. After one year, T-cell counts and TCRbeta diversity mostly came from new T cells. Diversity of TCRbeta at day 60 was high in some patients, arising from surviving recipient T cells and thymic progenitors.

The sequencing here drew on PBMCs, mostly from graft donor cells, taken 360 days after TCRalphabeta/CD19-depleted stem cell transplant. This sequence originates from a male patient aged 2 to 10 who had a stem cell transplant for acute myeloid leukemia, so the T cells may come from the graft donor. V and J are TRBV19 and TRBJ2-1, with 8 bases that match TRBD1. The CDR3 DNA follows: TGTGCCAGTAGTATCGGACAGGGTTTGAGCAATGAGCAGTTCTTC. Amino acids: CASSIGQGLSNEQFF. The full variable domain, completed using reference TRBV19 and TRBJ2-1, is DGGITQSPKYLFRKEGQNVTLSCEQNLNHDAMYWYRQDPGQGLRLIYYSQIVNDFQKGDIAEGYSVSREKKESFPLTVTSAQKNPTAFYLCASSIGQGLSNEQFFGPGTRLTVL.